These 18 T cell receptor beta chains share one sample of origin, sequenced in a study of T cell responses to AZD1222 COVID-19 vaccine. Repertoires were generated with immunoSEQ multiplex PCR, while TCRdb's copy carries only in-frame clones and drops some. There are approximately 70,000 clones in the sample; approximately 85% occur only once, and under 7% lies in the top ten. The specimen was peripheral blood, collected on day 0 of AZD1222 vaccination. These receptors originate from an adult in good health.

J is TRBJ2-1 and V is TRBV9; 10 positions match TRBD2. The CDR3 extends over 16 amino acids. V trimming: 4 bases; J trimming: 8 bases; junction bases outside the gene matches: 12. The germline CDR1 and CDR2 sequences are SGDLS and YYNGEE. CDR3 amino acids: CASSPHPSGGWDEQFF. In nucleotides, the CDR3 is TGTGCCAGCAGCCCCCATCCTAGCGGGGGCTGGGATGAGCAGTTCTTC.

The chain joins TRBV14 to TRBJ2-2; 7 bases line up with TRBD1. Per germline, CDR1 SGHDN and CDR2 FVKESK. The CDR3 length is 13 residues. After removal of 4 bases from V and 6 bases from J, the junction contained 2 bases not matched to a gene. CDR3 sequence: CASSPQGPGELFF. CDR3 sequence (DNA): TGTGCCAGCAGCCCACAGGGGCCCGGGGAGCTGTTTTTT. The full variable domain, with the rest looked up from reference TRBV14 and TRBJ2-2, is EAGVTQFPSHSVIEKGQTVTLRCDPISGHDNLYWYRRVMGKEIKFLLHFVKESKQDESGMPNNRFLAERTGGTYSTLKVQPAELEDSGVYFCASSPQGPGELFFGEGSRLTVL.

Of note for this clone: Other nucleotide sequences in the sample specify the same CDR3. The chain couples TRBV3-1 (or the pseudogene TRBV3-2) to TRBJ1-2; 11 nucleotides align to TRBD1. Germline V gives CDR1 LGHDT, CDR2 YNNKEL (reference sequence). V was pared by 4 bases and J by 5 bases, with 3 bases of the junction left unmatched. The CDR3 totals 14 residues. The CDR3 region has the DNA TGTGCCAGCAGCCTTGGGACAGGGGGTTATGGCTACACCTTC. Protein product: CASSLGTGGYGYTF.

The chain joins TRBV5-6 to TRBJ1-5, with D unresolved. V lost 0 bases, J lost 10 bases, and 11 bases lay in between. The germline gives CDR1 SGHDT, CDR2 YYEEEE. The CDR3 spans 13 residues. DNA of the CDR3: TGTGCCAGCAGCTTGGCGTTGGCCAGCCCCCAGCATTTT. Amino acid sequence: CASSLALASPQHF. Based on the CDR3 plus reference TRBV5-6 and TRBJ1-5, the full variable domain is DAGVTQSPTHLIKTRGQQVTLRCSPKSGHDTVSWYQQALGQGPQFIFQYYEEEERQRGNFPDRFSGHQFPNYSSELNVNALLLGDSALYLCASSLALASPQHFGDGTRLSIL.

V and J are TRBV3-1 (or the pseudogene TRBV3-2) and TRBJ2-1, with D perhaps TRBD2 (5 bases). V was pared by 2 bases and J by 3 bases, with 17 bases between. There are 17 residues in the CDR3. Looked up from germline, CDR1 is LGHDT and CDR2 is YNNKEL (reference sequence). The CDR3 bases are TGTGCCAGCAGCCAAAATCTTGCGGGTTTTAGCTACAATGAGCAGTTCTTC. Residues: CASSQNLAGFSYNEQFF.

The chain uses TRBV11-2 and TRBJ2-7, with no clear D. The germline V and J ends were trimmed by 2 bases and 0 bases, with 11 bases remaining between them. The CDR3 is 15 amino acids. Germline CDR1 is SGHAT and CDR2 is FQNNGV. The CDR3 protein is CASSLTAASSYEQYF. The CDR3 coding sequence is TGTGCCAGCAGCTTAACCGCGGCGAGCTCCTACGAGCAGTACTTC.

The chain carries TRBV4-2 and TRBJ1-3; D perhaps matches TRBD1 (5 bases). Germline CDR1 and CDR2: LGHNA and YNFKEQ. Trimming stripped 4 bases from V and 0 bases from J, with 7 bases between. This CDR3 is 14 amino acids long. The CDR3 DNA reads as TGTGCCAGCAGCCGCGACAGCTCTGGAAACACCATATATTTT. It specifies CASSRDSSGNTIYF.

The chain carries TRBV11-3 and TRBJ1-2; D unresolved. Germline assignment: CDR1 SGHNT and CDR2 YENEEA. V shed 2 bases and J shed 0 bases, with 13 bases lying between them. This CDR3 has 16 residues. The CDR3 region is CASSLTRAATNYGYTF. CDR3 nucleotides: TGTGCCAGCAGCTTAACCCGGGCGGCCACTAACTATGGCTACACCTTC.

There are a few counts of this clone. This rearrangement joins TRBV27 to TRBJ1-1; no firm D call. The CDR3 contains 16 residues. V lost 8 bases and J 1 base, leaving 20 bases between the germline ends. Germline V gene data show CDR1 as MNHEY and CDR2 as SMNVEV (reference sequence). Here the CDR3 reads CASHLLSATPNTEAFF. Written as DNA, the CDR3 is TGTGCCAGCCACCTTCTTTCTGCGACCCCGAACACTGAAGCTTTCTTT.

CDR3 coding DNA: TGCGCCAGCAGCCAAACGGACAGGGACTCGATTAAACTGTTTTTT. Protein product: CASSQTDRDSIKLFF. The gene calls are TRBV4-3 and TRBJ1-4, with TRBD1 matching 8 bases. CDR3 length equals 15 residues. With 2 bases clipped from V and 11 bases from J, the junction kept 10 bases outside the gene matches. Germline values: CDR1 LGHNA, CDR2 YSLEER.

The CDR3 region is CASSQGQGEGSGANVLTF. The CDR3 bases are TGTGCCAGCAGCCAAGGACAGGGGGAGGGCTCTGGGGCCAACGTCCTGACTTTC. The chain recombines TRBV4-2 with TRBJ2-6, with 9 bases aligning to TRBD1. Germline V gene data show CDR1 as LGHNA and CDR2 as YNFKEQ. This CDR3 spans 18 amino acids. The V segment lost 1 base and the J segment 0 bases; nucleotides outside the gene matches: 4.

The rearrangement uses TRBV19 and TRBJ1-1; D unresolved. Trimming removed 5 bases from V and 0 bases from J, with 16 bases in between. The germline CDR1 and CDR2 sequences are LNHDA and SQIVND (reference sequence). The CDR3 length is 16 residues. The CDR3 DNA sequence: TGTGCCAGTAGTCGATCCGGGGTTGGGGTGAACACTGAAGCTTTCTTT. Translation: CASSRSGVGVNTEAFF.

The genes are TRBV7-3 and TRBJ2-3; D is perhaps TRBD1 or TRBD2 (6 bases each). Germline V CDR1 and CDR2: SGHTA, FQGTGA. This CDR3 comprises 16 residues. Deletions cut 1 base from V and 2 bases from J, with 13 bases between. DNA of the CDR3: TGTGCCAGCAGCTTAATAGGAGGGGGAAACACAGATACGCAGTATTTT. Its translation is CASSLIGGGNTDTQYF.

CDR3 nucleotide sequence: TGTGCCAGCAGCCCCCGACTAGCGGTTGAACAAGAGACCCAGTACTTC. Translation: CASSPRLAVEQETQYF. The chain carries TRBV7-8 and TRBJ2-5; TRBD2 matches 9 bases. The CDR3 has 16 residues. The trim removed 5 bases at V and 2 bases at J, leaving 9 bases unmatched. Germline loops: CDR1 SGHVS, CDR2 FQNEAQ.

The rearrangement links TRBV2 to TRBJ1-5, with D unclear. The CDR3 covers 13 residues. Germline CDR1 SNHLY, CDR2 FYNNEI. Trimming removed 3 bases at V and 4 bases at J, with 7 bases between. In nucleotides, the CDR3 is TGTGCCAGCAGTGAGGGGTTAAATCAGCCCCAGCATTTT. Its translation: CASSEGLNQPQHF. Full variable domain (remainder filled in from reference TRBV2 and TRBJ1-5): EPEVTQTPSHQVTQMGQEVILRCVPISNHLYFYWYRQILGQKVEFLVSFYNNEISEKSEIFDDQFSVERPDGSNFTLKIRSTKLEDSAMYFCASSEGLNQPQHFGDGTRLSIL.

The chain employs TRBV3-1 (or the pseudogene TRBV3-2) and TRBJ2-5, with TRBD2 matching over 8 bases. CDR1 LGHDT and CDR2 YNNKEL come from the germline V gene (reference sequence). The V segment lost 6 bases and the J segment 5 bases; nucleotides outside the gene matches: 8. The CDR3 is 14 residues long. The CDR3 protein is CASSLRGARETQYF. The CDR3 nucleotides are TGTGCCAGCAGTCTGCGGGGGGCGCGGGAGACCCAGTACTTC.

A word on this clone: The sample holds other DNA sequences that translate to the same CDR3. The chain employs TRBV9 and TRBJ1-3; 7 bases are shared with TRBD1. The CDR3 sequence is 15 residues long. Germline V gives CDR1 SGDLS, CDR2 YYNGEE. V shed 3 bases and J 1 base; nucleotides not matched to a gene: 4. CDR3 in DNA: TGTGCCAGCAGCGCCGACAGGGTTTCTGGAAACACCATATATTTT. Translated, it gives CASSADRVSGNTIYF.

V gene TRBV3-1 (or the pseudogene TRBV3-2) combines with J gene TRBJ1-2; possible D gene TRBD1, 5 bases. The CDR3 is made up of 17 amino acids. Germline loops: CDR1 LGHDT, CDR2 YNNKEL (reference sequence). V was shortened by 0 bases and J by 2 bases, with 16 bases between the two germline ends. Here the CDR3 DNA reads TGTGCCAGCAGCCAAGATAGGAGACGGGGGTGGAACTATGGCTACACCTTC. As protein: CASSQDRRRGWNYGYTF.